One and the same sample provided the 10 T cell receptor beta chains below, sequenced in a study of OX40 agonist ivuxolimab in advanced cancers. TCRdb's table, derived via immunoSEQ multiplex PCR, lists solely in-frame clones and lacks some. The data contain around 65,000 clones, 80% to 95% of them singletons. The sequenced sample was CD4+ or CD8+ T cells sorted from blood, obtained in a trial of the OX40 agonist ivuxolimab. The receptors come from an adult with an advanced solid tumor such as melanoma, head and neck, liver or kidney cancer.

CDR3 in DNA: TGTGCCAGCAGTTACTCGACAGGGAGTATATCAGCTTTCTTT. Translating it yields CASSYSTGSISAFF. The chain carries TRBV6-5 and TRBJ1-1; 7 bases agree with TRBD1. V shed 0 bases, J shed 10 bases, and the junction held 8 bases outside the gene matches. This CDR3 contains 14 residues. Per the germline V gene, CDR1 is MNHEY and CDR2 is SVGAGI.

This clone was counted a single time. The V gene is TRBV6-5, the J gene TRBJ2-5; either TRBD1 or TRBD2 may supply D (5 bases each). Germline CDR1 reads MNHEY; CDR2 reads SVGAGI. With 0 bases removed from V and 5 bases from J, the gap between germline ends came to 13 bases. The CDR3 covers 15 residues. The CDR3 here is CASSYSPGAGETQYF. CDR3 nucleotide sequence: TGTGCCAGCAGTTACTCTCCCGGGGCAGGGGAGACCCAGTACTTC.

This clone occurred once. Other DNA sequences of this sample code for an identical CDR3. The chain couples TRBV27 to TRBJ1-4; D is ambiguous. Germline-derived CDR1 and CDR2 are MNHEY and SMNVEV (reference sequence). This CDR3 comprises 11 residues. Trimming shortened V by 3 bases and J by 8 bases, and 4 bases separated the two germline ends. CDR3 sequence reads: CASSFGEKLFF. In DNA, the CDR3 is TGTGCCAGCAGTTTTGGGGAAAAACTGTTTTTT.

The chain carries TRBV6-5 and TRBJ1-2, with D tentatively TRBD1 (5 bases). Germline loops: CDR1 MNHEY, CDR2 SVGAGI. The CDR3 spans 12 residues. V was clipped by 4 bases and J by 9 bases, with 12 bases between them. The CDR3, as DNA: TGTGCCAGCAGTTCGGGGACGCGGCGCTACACCTTC. Its translation is CASSSGTRRYTF.

The chain has TRBV27 and TRBJ1-1, with D possibly matching TRBD1 (6 bases). V shed 7 bases and J shed 0 bases, with 15 bases lying between them. In germline, CDR1 is MNHEY, CDR2 SMNVEV (reference sequence). The CDR3 runs 15 residues. The CDR3: CASTLRGNMNTEAFF. The CDR3 DNA sequence: TGTGCCAGCACTCTAAGGGGGAACATGAACACTGAAGCTTTCTTT.

The chain joins TRBV27 to TRBJ2-5, with 7 bases fitting TRBD2. The CDR3 is 17 amino acids. The trim removed 2 bases at V and 5 bases at J, leaving 14 bases unmatched. The germline CDR1 and CDR2 sequences are MNHEY and SMNVEV (reference sequence). The CDR3 here is CASSLRGGGQVGETQYF. CDR3 DNA sequence: TGTGCCAGCAGTTTACGGGGCGGGGGTCAGGTTGGGGAGACCCAGTACTTC.

By share, this clone counts as medium-sized. The chain has TRBV5-6 and TRBJ1-1; 7 nucleotides match TRBD1. The CDR3 extends over 16 amino acids. V shed 0 bases, J shed 1 base, and the junction held 6 bases outside the gene matches. The V gene's germline CDR1 is SGHDT and CDR2 YYEEEE. CDR3 DNA sequence: TGTGCCAGCAGCTTGGGGGCGGGACAGTCGAACACTGAAGCTTTCTTT. As protein: CASSLGAGQSNTEAFF. Looking up the rest from reference TRBV5-6 and TRBJ1-1 gives the full variable domain: DAGVTQSPTHLIKTRGQQVTLRCSPKSGHDTVSWYQQALGQGPQFIFQYYEEEERQRGNFPDRFSGHQFPNYSSELNVNALLLGDSALYLCASSLGAGQSNTEAFFGQGTRLTVV.

As regards this clone: The sample carries other DNA sequences with the same CDR3. The chain links TRBV4-1 to TRBJ1-1; D not resolved. Germline values: CDR1 MGHRA, CDR2 YSYEKL. V lost 1 base and J lost 0, with 3 bases in between. The CDR3 extends over 13 amino acids. The CDR3 nucleotides are TGCGCCAGCAGCCAAGTGCTGAACACTGAAGCTTTCTTT. It specifies CASSQVLNTEAFF.

This chain uses TRBV2 with TRBJ1-2, with no clear D. Germline V gives CDR1 SNHLY, CDR2 FYNNEI. CDR3 size: 14 residues. V gave up 4 bases and J gave up 0 bases, with 9 bases separating them. As DNA, the CDR3 is TGTGCCAGCAGTGGGTCAGGAACTAACTATGGCTACACCTTC. Amino acids: CASSGSGTNYGYTF.

The chain recombines TRBV6-1 with TRBJ2-1; no clear D gene. This CDR3 spans 15 amino acids. In germline, CDR1 is MNHNS, CDR2 SASEGT. V lost 1 base and J 1 base, leaving 8 bases between the germline ends. CDR3 loop: CASSEDRTSYNEQFF. CDR3 DNA sequence: TGTGCCAGCAGTGAAGACCGAACGTCCTACAATGAGCAGTTCTTC.